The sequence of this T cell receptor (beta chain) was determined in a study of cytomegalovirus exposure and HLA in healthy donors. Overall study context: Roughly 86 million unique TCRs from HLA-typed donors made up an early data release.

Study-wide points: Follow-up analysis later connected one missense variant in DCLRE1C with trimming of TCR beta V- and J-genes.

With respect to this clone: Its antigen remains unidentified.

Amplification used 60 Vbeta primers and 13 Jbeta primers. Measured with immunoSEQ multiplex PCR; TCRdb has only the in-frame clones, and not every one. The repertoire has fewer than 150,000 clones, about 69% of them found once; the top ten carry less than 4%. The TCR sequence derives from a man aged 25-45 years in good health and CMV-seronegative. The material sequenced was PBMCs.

The CDR3 protein is CASTLGQMNTEAFF. As DNA, the CDR3 is TGTGCCAGCACCCTGGGACAGATGAACACTGAAGCTTTCTTT. This chain links TRBV28 with TRBJ1-1; 7 positions agree with TRBD1. The length of the CDR3 is 14 residues. V trimming: 7 bases; J trimming: 0 bases; junction bases outside the gene matches: 5. CDR1 MDHEN and CDR2 SYDVKM come from the germline V gene.